The TCR beta chain under discussion was sequenced for a study of shared clonotypes between healthy human individuals. Study-level information: The people who gave samples were a couple of women and three men aged 18 to 49. Findings and limits, study-wide: The low donor count limited represented genetic and exposure-history diversity. Relative to their counterparts shared across all four donors, non-shared clonotypes exhibited diminished generation probabilities.

Sequencing used immunoSEQ multiplex PCR; TCRdb keeps in-frame clones, though not all of them. The sample yields 200,000 to 250,000 clones, 65% seen once. From CD4+ cells came CD45RA+ naive and CD45RA-negative memory subsets. The CDR3 sequence is 14 residues long. Germline-derived CDR1 and CDR2 are SGHTA and FQGTGA. Losses at the gene ends were 2 bases for V and 7 bases for J; bases not matched to a gene: 5. With respect to this clone: Its antigen remains unidentified.

The sequencing sample was made of memory CD4+ T cells sorted from blood. Subset of the sample: CD45RA-negative fraction. The chain carries TRBV7-3 and TRBJ2-1, with 7 nucleotides matching TRBD2. The sequence was obtained from a young man in good health. Here the CDR3 DNA reads TGTGCCAGCAGCTTACAACCTAGCGGAAATGAGCAGTTCTTC. Amino acid sequence: CASSLQPSGNEQFF. The whole variable domain, remainder taken from reference TRBV7-3 and TRBJ2-1, is GAGVSQTPSNKVTEKGKYVELRCDPISGHTALYWYRQSLGQGPEFLIYFQGTGAADDSGLPNDRFFAVRPEGSVSTLKIQRTERGDSAVYLCASSLQPSGNEQFFGPGTRLTVL.